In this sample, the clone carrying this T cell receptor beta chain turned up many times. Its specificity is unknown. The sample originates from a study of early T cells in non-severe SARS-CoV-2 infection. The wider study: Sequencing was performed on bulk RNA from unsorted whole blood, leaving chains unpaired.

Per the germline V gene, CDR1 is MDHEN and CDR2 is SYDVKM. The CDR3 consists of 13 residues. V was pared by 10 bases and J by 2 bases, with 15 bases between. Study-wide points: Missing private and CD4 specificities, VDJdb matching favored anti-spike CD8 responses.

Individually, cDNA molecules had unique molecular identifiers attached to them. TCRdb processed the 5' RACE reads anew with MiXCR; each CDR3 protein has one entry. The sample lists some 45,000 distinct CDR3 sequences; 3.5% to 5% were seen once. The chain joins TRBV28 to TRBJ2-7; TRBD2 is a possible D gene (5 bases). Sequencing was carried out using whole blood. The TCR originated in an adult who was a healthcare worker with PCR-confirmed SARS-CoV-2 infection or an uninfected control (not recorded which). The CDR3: CATHTGVAYEQYF. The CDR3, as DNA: TGTGCCACCCATACCGGGGTGGCCTACGAGCAGTACTTC.